These 28 T cell receptor beta chains share one sample of origin, sequenced in a study of cytomegalovirus exposure and HLA in healthy donors. PCR involved 60 Vbeta and 13 Jbeta primers. The method was immunoSEQ multiplex PCR; TCRdb's version includes in-frame clones alone and lacks a portion of them. The repertoire holds 75,000 to 95,000 clones, with over 55% as singletons. The sample comprised PBMCs. These receptors originate from a woman aged 30 to 39 in good health and CMV-seronegative.

The gene calls are TRBV10-3 and TRBJ2-7; 9 bases are shared with TRBD1. Germline trimming cut 0 bases from V and 2 bases from J; bases unmatched to any gene: 2. There are 15 residues in the CDR3. Germline CDR1 and CDR2: ENHRY and SYGVKD. The CDR3 DNA reads TGTGCCATCAGTGAGTCGGGACAGGGCCCCTACGAGCAGTACTTC. It encodes CAISESGQGPYEQYF.

This chain joins TRBV11-1 and TRBJ2-1, with 9 bases lining up with TRBD1. Germline V gives CDR1 SGHAT, CDR2 FQDESV (reference sequence). Germline trimming cut 3 bases from V and 14 bases from J; bases unmatched to any gene: 14. The CDR3 is 15 amino acids. CDR3 amino acids: CASSFTGQGQGSEFF. The CDR3 bases are TGTGCCAGCAGCTTCACAGGTCAAGGACAGGGGTCGGAGTTCTTC. The entire variable domain, with the rest obtained from reference TRBV11-1 and TRBJ2-1, is as follows: EAEVAQSPRYKITEKSQAVAFWCDPISGHATLYWYRQILGQGPELLVQFQDESVVDDSQLPKDRFSAERLKGVDSTLKIQPAELGDSAMYLCASSFTGQGQGSEFFGPGTRLTVL.

The chain couples TRBV19 to TRBJ2-1; 8 nucleotides align to TRBD2. The V gene end was trimmed by 3 bases and the J gene end by 7 bases; junction bases not matched to a gene: 8. The CDR3 length is 15 residues. The V gene's germline CDR1 is LNHDA and CDR2 SQIVND (reference sequence). CDR3 loop: CASSIPSGSRNEQFF. In nucleotides, the CDR3 is TGTGCCAGTAGTATCCCCAGCGGGAGTCGGAATGAGCAGTTCTTC.

J is TRBJ1-4 and V is TRBV21-1; TRBD1 is the table's D call, not checked against the DNA. TRBV21-1 is recorded as a pseudogene. This CDR3 contains 19 residues. CDR3 bases: TGTGCCAGCAGGAAGGAGGACAGGGGCGGGATAATAATTGATGAAAAACTGTTTTTT. It encodes CASRKEDRGGIIIDEKLFF.

The chain joins TRBV11-2 to TRBJ2-3; D not certain. The CDR3 is 14 amino acids. Trimming removed 5 bases from V and 4 bases from J, with 13 bases in between. Looked up from germline, CDR1 is SGHAT and CDR2 is FQNNGV. DNA for the CDR3: TGTGCCAGCAGCGACTTAGCCGGTTCAGATACGCAGTATTTT. This sequence encodes CASSDLAGSDTQYF.

V gene TRBV13 combines with J gene TRBJ2-5; D may be TRBD2 (5 bases). The CDR3 is 16 residues long. Germline V gene sequence: CDR1 PRHDT, CDR2 FYEKMQ (reference sequence). Trimming took 2 bases from V and 3 from J, leaving 16 bases between them. CDR3 bases: TGTGCCAGCAGCTTACGTTCTCCCGGGATTAAAGAGACCCAGTACTTC. Protein: CASSLRSPGIKETQYF.

This sequence joins TRBV21-1 and TRBJ2-7; the table's D call, TRBD1, has no DNA check behind it. TRBV21-1 is assigned pseudogene status. The CDR3 length is 15 residues. This CDR3 is CASSKRRNAAYEQYF. CDR3 nucleotides: TGTGCCAGCAGCAAACGAAGAAACGCAGCCTACGAGCAGTACTTC.

With regard to this clone: Germline is not matched at one junction end, which may reflect a read error. The CDR3 is CAISIWSVNEQYF. CDR3 sequence (DNA): TGTGCCATCAGTATATGGAGTGTCAACGAGCAGTATTTC. The genes are TRBV6-6 and TRBJ2-7; unclear D gene. This CDR3 is 13 amino acids long. The germline CDR1 and CDR2 sequences are MNHNY and SVGAGI (reference sequence).

The chain employs TRBV30 and TRBJ2-7, with D perhaps matching TRBD2 (6 bases). The CDR3 is 14 residues long. Germline-derived CDR1 and CDR2 are GTSNPN and SVGIG (reference sequence). V was shortened by 7 bases and J by 2 bases, with 18 bases between the two germline ends. The chain's CDR3 is CASSGGTGPYEQYF. CDR3 nucleotide sequence: TGTGCCTCCAGCGGCGGGACGGGACCCTACGAGCAGTACTTC.

The chain combines TRBV18 with TRBJ1-1; 8 bases are shared with TRBD1. V trimming: 6 bases; J trimming: 3 bases; junction bases outside the gene matches: 6. CDR3 length equals 14 residues. Germline V CDR1 and CDR2: KGHSH, LQKENI. The CDR3 bases are TGTGCCAGCTCGCAACAGGGGGGGGACACTGAAGCTTTCTTT. Amino acid sequence: CASSQQGGDTEAFF.

As to this clone: This sample also contains other DNA sequences that code for the same CDR3. The V and J genes are TRBV7-3 and TRBJ2-7, with 8 bases lining up with TRBD2. V lost 5 bases, J lost 4 bases, and 10 bases stayed unmatched. The CDR3 is 15 residues long. Germline-derived CDR1 and CDR2 are SGHTA and FQGTGA. The chain's CDR3 is CASSSSGSGIYEQYF. Here the CDR3 DNA reads TGTGCCAGCAGCAGCAGTGGTAGCGGGATTTACGAGCAGTACTTC.

The chain recombines TRBV13 with TRBJ2-7, with D maybe TRBD1 (6 bases). V was clipped by 5 bases and J by 4 bases, with 15 bases between them. Germline CDR1 and CDR2: PRHDT and FYEKMQ (reference sequence). The CDR3 length is 14 residues. As DNA, the CDR3 is TGTGCCAGCAGCGGATTACAGGGTAGATACGAGCAGTACTTC. It codes for CASSGLQGRYEQYF.

The V call is TRBV4-2, the J call TRBJ2-5; unclear D gene. Germline V CDR1 and CDR2: LGHNA, YNFKEQ. The CDR3 runs to 15 residues. Between the trimmed V and J ends, which lost 0 bases and 5 bases, there was a span of 13 bases. CDR3 in DNA: TGTGCCAGCAGCCAAGAGCCAGGCTACTGGGAGACCCAGTACTTC. It encodes CASSQEPGYWETQYF.

The chain uses TRBV5-1 and TRBJ2-3, with a possible D match to TRBD2 (6 bases). Trimming shortened V by 0 bases and J by 6 bases, and 11 bases separated the two germline ends. CDR3 length: 14 amino acids. Germline V gene lookup returns CDR1 SGHRS and CDR2 YFSETQ. CDR3 in amino acids: CASSLVGGADTQYF. The DNA of the CDR3 is TGCGCCAGCAGCTTGGTGGGCGGGGCCGATACGCAGTATTTT.

A remark on this clone: Other nucleotide sequences from this sample produce the same CDR3. This sequence joins TRBV10-2 and TRBJ2-5; the match to TRBD2 covers 11 bases. Germline-derived CDR1 and CDR2 are WSHSY and SAAADI. The V gene end was trimmed by 3 bases and the J gene end by 2 bases; junction bases not matched to a gene: 8. The CDR3 is 17 residues long. The CDR3 spells CASSEGLGTSGQETQYF. The CDR3 coding sequence is TGCGCCAGCAGTGAAGGTTTGGGGACTAGCGGTCAAGAGACCCAGTACTTC.

V usage is TRBV11-2 and J usage is TRBJ2-5, with 8 positions matching TRBD2. CDR3 length: 14 residues. The germline CDR1 and CDR2 sequences are SGHAT and FQNNGV. Losses at the gene ends were 5 bases for V and 4 bases for J; bases not matched to a gene: 6. The CDR3 loop is CASSLGGGLETQYF. The CDR3 DNA reads as TGTGCCAGCAGCCTCGGGGGGGGCCTAGAGACCCAGTACTTC.

V gene TRBV28 combines with J gene TRBJ1-2; D is uncertain. Germline CDR1 MDHEN, CDR2 SYDVKM. Trimming removed 5 bases from V and 2 bases from J, with 12 bases in between. The CDR3 spans 14 residues. For the CDR3, the DNA is TGTGCCAGCAGTCAACCCACACCGAACTATGGCTACACCTTC. It codes for CASSQPTPNYGYTF.

V is TRBV6-1 and J is TRBJ1-1, with D unclear. Germline CDR1 MNHNS, CDR2 SASEGT. There are 13 residues in the CDR3. V gave up 7 bases and J gave up 7 bases, with 16 bases separating them. In DNA form, the CDR3 reads TGTGCCAGCAAACGTCCCGGAGGAAATGAAGCTTTCTTT. It yields the protein CASKRPGGNEAFF.

The rearrangement joins TRBV27 to TRBJ1-1, with D uncertain. This CDR3 has 16 amino acids. V shed 0 bases and J shed 1 base, with 12 bases lying between them. Germline lookup yields CDR1 MNHEY and CDR2 SMNVEV (reference sequence). The DNA for the CDR3 is TGTGCCAGCAGTTTATCCATGATGGCTCCGAACACTGAAGCTTTCTTT. Amino acid sequence: CASSLSMMAPNTEAFF.

The chain employs TRBV6-5 and TRBJ2-1; D is possibly TRBD2 (7 bases). This CDR3 contains 12 residues. V lost 8 bases and J lost 9, with 14 bases in between. Germline assignment: CDR1 MNHEY and CDR2 SVGAGI. The CDR3, as DNA: TGTGCCAGCGGAAGGGGGGGTGGTGAGCAGTTCTTC. Protein sequence: CASGRGGGEQFF.

This rearrangement joins TRBV6-1 to TRBJ2-1, with 11 bases identical to TRBD1. The J segment lost 3 bases and the V segment lost 4 bases, leaving 2 bases of the junction unmatched. The V gene's germline CDR1 is MNHNS and CDR2 SASEGT. The CDR3 is 15 residues long. The CDR3 is CASSGDRGFYNEQFF. In DNA, the CDR3 is TGTGCCAGCAGTGGGGACAGGGGGTTCTACAATGAGCAGTTCTTC.

The chain carries TRBV28 and TRBJ1-1; weak D call: TRBD1 (6 bases). Deletions cut 7 bases from V and 1 base from J, with 16 bases between. There are 15 residues in the CDR3. Germline CDR1 MDHEN, CDR2 SYDVKM. CDR3 residues: CASIPGRGWNTEAFF. The CDR3 coding sequence is TGTGCCAGCATTCCAGGCAGGGGATGGAACACTGAAGCTTTCTTT. The variable domain in full, with the rest retrieved from reference TRBV28 and TRBJ1-1, is DVKVTQSSRYLVKRTGEKVFLECVQDMDHENMFWYRQDPGLGLRLIYFSYDVKMKEKGDIPEGYSVSREKKERFSLILESASTNQTSMYLCASIPGRGWNTEAFFGQGTRLTVV.

The chain couples TRBV4-1 to TRBJ2-1; D perhaps matches TRBD1 (5 bases). Deletions cut 1 base from V and 2 bases from J, with 9 bases between. Germline V CDR1 and CDR2: MGHRA, YSYEKL. This CDR3 spans 15 amino acids. In DNA form, the CDR3 reads TGCGCCAGCAGCCAAGGGGGCGTAGCCTACAATGAGCAGTTCTTC. Its translation is CASSQGGVAYNEQFF.

The rearrangement uses TRBV4-1 and TRBJ2-7; weak D call: TRBD1 (5 bases). The CDR3 totals 15 residues. Trimming stripped 0 bases from V and 5 bases from J, with 14 bases between. Germline lookup yields CDR1 MGHRA and CDR2 YSYEKL. For the CDR3, the DNA is TGCGCCAGCAGCCAAGAAGGGTTGACCAGGGACGAGCAGTACTTC. Its protein is CASSQEGLTRDEQYF.

This chain connects TRBV7-3 to TRBJ2-7; 11 bases match TRBD2. The V segment lost 4 bases and the J segment 2 bases; nucleotides outside the gene matches: 7. Germline CDR1 and CDR2: SGHTA and FQGTGA. CDR3 length: 16 residues. CDR3 in DNA: TGTGCCAGCAGCTCAGGCGGGACTAGCGGAACCTACGAGCAGTACTTC. Translation: CASSSGGTSGTYEQYF.

This clone came up once. This chain joins TRBV5-1 and TRBJ2-1; D unclear. The CDR3 extends over 12 amino acids. V gave up 0 bases and J gave up 8 bases, with 6 bases separating them. Germline V gene sequence: CDR1 SGHRS, CDR2 YFSETQ. The CDR3 loop reads CASSLASDEQFF. The CDR3 DNA follows: TGCGCCAGCAGCTTGGCGTCGGATGAGCAGTTCTTC.

The rearrangement joins TRBV30 to TRBJ2-3; 8 positions match TRBD1. Germline V gene data show CDR1 as GTSNPN and CDR2 as SVGIG (reference sequence). The CDR3 sequence is 17 residues long. V trimming: 1 base; J trimming: 4 bases; junction bases outside the gene matches: 13. CDR3 region: CAWSASGQGLPADTQYF. As DNA, the CDR3 is TGTGCCTGGAGTGCCTCCGGACAGGGCCTACCAGCAGATACGCAGTATTTT.

The rearrangement uses TRBV5-4 and TRBJ2-3, with D perhaps matching TRBD2 (5 bases). V was clipped by 5 bases and J by 2 bases, with 12 bases between them. Germline loops: CDR1 SGHNT, CDR2 YYREEE (reference sequence). This CDR3 has 14 amino acids. In DNA form, the CDR3 reads TGTGCCAGCAGTAAACCCCGGGACACAGATACGCAGTATTTT. Translating it yields CASSKPRDTDTQYF.